This TCR beta chain was recorded in a study of response to subunit inactivated influenza vaccine. The study's findings and limits: Each seasonal influenza vaccination, the authors suggested, recruits few new T cells.

To note about this clonotype: The target antigen is unknown.

Using its own MiXCR run on the RT-PCR reads, TCRdb lists one record per CDR3 protein. This table has about 520,000 distinct CDR3 sequences, 25% appearing once. The specimen comprised CD4+ T cells sorted from PBMCs, sampled roughly 5 days after vaccination. The clonotype was recovered from a man aged 45-65 years who received an inactivated influenza vaccine.

CDR3 sequence: CASSPTRGKLPYEQYF. The CDR3 nucleotides read TGCGCCAGCAGCCCGACACGGGGGAAATTACCTTACGAGCAGTACTTC. This chain connects TRBV4-1 to TRBJ2-7; the D gene is possibly TRBD2 (6 bases). Per germline, CDR1 MGHRA and CDR2 YSYEKL. V was shortened by 4 bases and J by 4 bases, with 20 bases between the two germline ends. This CDR3 is built from 16 residues.